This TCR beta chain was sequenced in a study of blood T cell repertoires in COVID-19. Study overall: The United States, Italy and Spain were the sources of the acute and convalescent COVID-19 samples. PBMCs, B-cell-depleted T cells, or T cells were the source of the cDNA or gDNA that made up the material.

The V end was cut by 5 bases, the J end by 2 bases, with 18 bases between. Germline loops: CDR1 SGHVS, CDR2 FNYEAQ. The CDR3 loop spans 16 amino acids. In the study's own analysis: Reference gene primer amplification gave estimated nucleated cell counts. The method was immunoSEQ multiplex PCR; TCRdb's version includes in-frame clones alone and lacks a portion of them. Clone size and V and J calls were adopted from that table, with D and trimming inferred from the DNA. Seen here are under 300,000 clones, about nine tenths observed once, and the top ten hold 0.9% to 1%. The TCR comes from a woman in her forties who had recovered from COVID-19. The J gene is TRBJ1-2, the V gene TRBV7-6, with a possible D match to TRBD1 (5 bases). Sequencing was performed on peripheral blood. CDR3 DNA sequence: TGTGCCAGCAGCGCTTCTCCTCGGCGACAGAACTATGGCTACACCTTC. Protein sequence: CASSASPRRQNYGYTF.